This TCR beta chain was captured in a study of T-cell reconstitution after alpha-beta-depleted transplantation in children. A library of TCRbeta sequences, prepared with unique molecular identifiers, was generated. TCRdb re-called the PCR reads through MiXCR, storing one row per CDR3 protein. Among roughly 500,000 distinct CDR3 sequences listed, about an eighth were seen once. Germline loops: CDR1 SGHRS, CDR2 YFSETQ. This CDR3 is 15 amino acids long. V dropped 2 bases and J dropped 2; count of bases not matched to a gene: 6. The starting material was PBMCs from the stem cell graft donor, obtained from the stem cell graft. The chain employs TRBV5-1 and TRBJ2-5, with 7 bases fitting TRBD1. The TCR was taken from a human donor who donated a stem cell graft to a child with combined immunodeficiency. CDR3 amino acids: CASSFEGARQETQYF. CDR3 sequence (DNA): TGCGCCAGCAGCTTCGAGGGGGCGCGACAAGAGACCCAGTACTTC.